This entry concerns a single T cell receptor beta chain. This record comes from a study of cytomegalovirus exposure and HLA in healthy donors. The CDR3 is made up of 15 amino acids. With 3 bases removed from V and 0 bases from J, the gap between germline ends came to 9 bases. The V gene's germline CDR1 is KGHSH and CDR2 LQKENI. Use of 60 Vbeta and 13 Jbeta primers characterized the PCR. Measured with immunoSEQ multiplex PCR; TCRdb has only the in-frame clones, and not every one. The sample has roughly 130,000 clones, approximately 84% seen once; the top ten hold approximately 3%. The chain couples TRBV18 to TRBJ1-5; possibly TRBD1 for D (6 bases). Material for sequencing was PBMCs. This clonotype was sampled from a boy between 2 and 10 years old in good health and CMV-seronegative. The CDR3 coding sequence is TGTGCCAGCTCACCGAACAGGGATAGCAATCAGCCCCAGCATTTT. This codes for CASSPNRDSNQPQHF. The variable domain in full, completed from reference TRBV18 and TRBJ1-5, reads NAGVMQNPRHLVRRRGQEARLRCSPMKGHSHVYWYRQLPEEGLKFMVYLQKENIIDESGMPKERFSAEFPKEGPSILRIQQVVRGDSAAYFCASSPNRDSNQPQHFGDGTRLSIL.